A single sample is the source of the 8 T cell receptor beta chains below, sequenced in a study of CD8 T cells in Susac syndrome. Random-hexamer reverse transcription was applied to about 0.45 to 1 ug RNA. MiXCR, applied by TCRdb to the immunoSEQ multiplex PCR reads, yields one record per CDR3 protein. The table includes around 140,000 distinct CDR3 sequences, 95% detected once. Sequencing used CD4+ T cells from PBMCs. The source of these receptors is a human donor with Susac syndrome.

The V gene is TRBV5-1, the J gene TRBJ2-7; 7 positions match TRBD2. In germline, CDR1 is SGHRS, CDR2 YFSETQ. CDR3 length: 13 amino acids. V was pared by 4 bases and J by 7 bases, with 8 bases of the junction left unmatched. CDR3 coding DNA: TGCGCCAGCAGCGCGGGAGTAATATTTGAGCAGTACTTC. This codes for CASSAGVIFEQYF.

This sequence joins TRBV19 and TRBJ2-4, with a tentative D call TRBD1 (5 bases). The V and J ends lost 4 bases and 3 bases respectively, with 19 bases between them. The CDR3 totals 17 residues. The germline CDR1 and CDR2 sequences are LNHDA and SQIVND (reference sequence). DNA for the CDR3: TGTGCCAGTAGTAGGGGCGCTAGTCAACGTGGCAAAAACATTCAGTACTTC. Its translation: CASSRGASQRGKNIQYF.

This clonotype has just one count. The V and J genes are TRBV2 and TRBJ1-5; the D gene is possibly TRBD1 (6 bases). The germline V and J ends were trimmed by 3 bases and 2 bases, with 11 bases remaining between them. The CDR3 runs 15 residues. Looked up from germline, CDR1 is SNHLY and CDR2 is FYNNEI. This chain's CDR3 is CASSDGGGGNQPQHF. Written as DNA, the CDR3 is TGTGCCAGCAGTGACGGCGGGGGCGGCAATCAGCCCCAGCATTTT.

The V call is TRBV29-1, the J call TRBJ2-2; 7 bases match TRBD2. The CDR3 spans 13 residues. The J segment lost 4 bases and the V segment lost 3 bases, leaving 2 bases of the junction unmatched. Germline V gene lookup returns CDR1 SQVTM and CDR2 ANQGSEA. The chain's CDR3 is CSVEGEGTGELFF. The CDR3 DNA reads as TGCAGCGTTGAGGGGGAGGGCACCGGGGAGCTGTTTTTT.

The chain is built from TRBV20-1 and TRBJ1-2; TRBD1 is a possible D gene (5 bases). In germline, CDR1 is DFQATT, CDR2 SNEGSKA (reference sequence). Trimming cost V 5 bases and J 2 bases, with 9 bases left between them. This CDR3 has 12 amino acids. CDR3: CSAVGGNYGYTF. CDR3 nucleotides: TGCAGTGCTGTGGGGGGAAACTATGGCTACACCTTC.

The CDR3 nucleotides read TGTGCCAGCAGGTACGGCAGGGAAAATGGCTACACCTTC. Its translation: CASRYGRENGYTF. The chain uses TRBV28 and TRBJ1-2, with D maybe TRBD1 (5 bases). Germline CDR1 MDHEN, CDR2 SYDVKM. Trimming stripped 6 bases from V and 6 bases from J, with 14 bases between. The CDR3 loop spans 13 amino acids.

V and J are TRBV12-3 or TRBV12-4 and TRBJ2-7; 13 nucleotides agree with TRBD2. The CDR3 consists of 15 residues. The junction had 8 bases not matched to a gene; V was cut back by 6 bases and J by 6 bases. The CDR3 here is CASSLGLAGVGEQYF. CDR3 coding DNA: TGTGCCAGCAGCCTCGGACTAGCGGGAGTCGGCGAGCAGTACTTC.

As for this clonotype: One end of the junction varies from germline; a read error may be responsible. The chain carries TRBV20-1 and TRBJ1-4; D remains ambiguous. The CDR3 loop spans 11 amino acids. Per the germline V gene, CDR1 is DFQATT and CDR2 is SNEGSKA (reference sequence). DNA of the CDR3: TGCAGTGCTAGAGATCGTGAAGAACTGTTTTTT. Protein sequence: CSARDREELFF.